A single sample is the source of the 24 T cell receptor beta chains below, sequenced in a study of blood T cell repertoires in COVID-19. Profiling relied on immunoSEQ multiplex PCR, and the TCRdb table lists in-frame clones only, not all of them. The sample includes around 300,000 clones, around 89% of them seen just once. Sequenced sample: PBMCs or T cells enriched from blood (not recorded which). Receptors were obtained from a woman in her sixties or seventies in a cohort exposed to, infected with or recovered from COVID-19 (not recorded which).

The chain carries TRBV7-2 and TRBJ2-1; TRBD2 matches 9 bases. Germline CDR1 SGHTA, CDR2 FQGNSA. CDR3 length: 14 residues. V lost 3 bases to trimming and J lost 7 bases; unmatched junction nucleotides: 4. CDR3 nucleotides: TGTGCCAGCAGCTTTGGCGGGAGGGCGAATGAGCAGTTCTTC. As protein: CASSFGGRANEQFF.

This clone was picked up a small number of times. The chain carries TRBV6-6 and TRBJ2-1; TRBD2 aligns across 7 bases. Germline CDR1 and CDR2: MNHNY and SVGAGI (reference sequence). This CDR3 has 15 amino acids. Trimming removed 0 bases from V and 6 bases from J; junction bases left unmatched: 5. As DNA, the CDR3 is TGTGCCAGCAGTTACTCGTCCTCGGGGGGCAATGAGCAGTTCTTC. Its translation: CASSYSSSGGNEQFF.

The gene calls are TRBV7-8 and TRBJ2-7; D possibly corresponds to TRBD2 (5 bases). V was shortened by 4 bases and J by 1 base, with 14 bases between the two germline ends. Germline CDR1 and CDR2: SGHVS and FQNEAQ. CDR3 size: 15 residues. Here the CDR3 DNA reads TGTGCCAGCAGCTCTTCAGCAGCGGTGTCCTACGAGCAGTACTTC. Translated: CASSSSAAVSYEQYF.

The chain recombines TRBV5-4 with TRBJ1-2; the match to TRBD1 covers 10 bases. There are 14 residues in the CDR3. Germline V gives CDR1 SGHNT, CDR2 YYREEE (reference sequence). After removal of 5 bases from V and 4 bases from J, the junction contained 5 bases not matched to a gene. Written as DNA, the CDR3 is TGTGCCAGCAGGACGACAGGGGGCGTCTATGGCTACACCTTC. As protein: CASRTTGGVYGYTF. The variable domain in full, with the rest retrieved from reference TRBV5-4 and TRBJ1-2, is ETGVTQSPTHLIKTRGQQVTLRCSSQSGHNTVSWYQQALGQGPQFIFQYYREEENGRGNFPPRFSGLQFPNYSSELNVNALELDDSALYLCASRTTGGVYGYTFGSGTRLTVV.

The V gene is TRBV6-1, the J gene TRBJ1-5; maybe TRBD1 (6 bases). V was pared by 1 base and J by 2 bases, with 12 bases between. Germline loops: CDR1 MNHNS, CDR2 SASEGT. This CDR3 has 16 amino acids. The CDR3 spells CASSEEGGWGNQPQHF. The DNA for the CDR3 is TGTGCCAGCAGTGAAGAAGGGGGATGGGGCAATCAGCCCCAGCATTTT.

The V call is TRBV4-2, the J call TRBJ2-7; 8 bases align to TRBD1. Germline assignment: CDR1 LGHNA and CDR2 YNFKEQ. Trimming at V came to 0 bases and at J to 2 bases, leaving 12 bases not matched to a gene. The CDR3 has 18 residues. Written as DNA, the CDR3 is TGTGCCAGCAGCCAAGATCCCGGGACAGGCGAATTCACCTACGAGCAGTACTTC. Translating it yields CASSQDPGTGEFTYEQYF.

V is TRBV6-5 and J is TRBJ2-2, with D tentatively TRBD1 (6 bases). V lost 2 bases to trimming and J lost 0 bases, with 7 bases between them. Germline-derived CDR1 and CDR2 are MNHEY and SVGAGI. This CDR3 region has 15 residues. The CDR3 here is CASSYRTANTGELFF. CDR3 sequence (DNA): TGTGCCAGCAGTTACAGGACAGCGAACACCGGGGAGCTGTTTTTT.

V is TRBV10-3 and J is TRBJ2-7; D is unclear. CDR1 is ENHRY, CDR2 SYGVKD, per germline. The CDR3 is 13 amino acids. Trimming took off 4 bases at V and 6 bases at J, with 13 bases between the two ends. This CDR3 is CAISVAPLGEQYF. The CDR3, as DNA: TGTGCCATCAGTGTAGCACCCCTCGGCGAGCAGTACTTC.

This clone has more than one count but fewer than ten. The V and J genes are TRBV2 and TRBJ2-2, with TRBD1 matching over 8 bases. From germline, CDR1 is SNHLY and CDR2 FYNNEI. J gave up 5 bases and V 3 bases, and 5 bases lay outside the gene matches. This CDR3 has 15 residues. CDR3 amino acids: CASSDQDRGTGELFF. As DNA, the CDR3 is TGTGCCAGCAGTGACCAAGACAGGGGTACCGGGGAGCTGTTTTTT.

The chain is built from TRBV2 and TRBJ1-6; the match to TRBD1 covers 10 bases. CDR3 length: 14 amino acids. After removal of 6 bases from V and 9 bases from J, the junction contained 5 bases not matched to a gene. Germline CDR1 SNHLY, CDR2 FYNNEI. CDR3 nucleotides: TGTGCCAGCAGGGGGACAGGGGAGACTTCACCCCTCCACTTT. Amino acid sequence: CASRGTGETSPLHF.

The chain couples TRBV7-3 to TRBJ2-5, with 8 nucleotides matching TRBD2. Germline trimming cut 5 bases from V and 4 bases from J; bases unmatched to any gene: 3. The CDR3 has 13 residues. Germline V gene data show CDR1 as SGHTA and CDR2 as FQGTGA. CDR3 sequence (DNA): TGTGCCAGCAGCATGAGCGGGAGAGAGACCCAGTACTTC. This gives the protein CASSMSGRETQYF.

The chain is built from TRBV27 and TRBJ2-1; a possible D gene is TRBD1 (5 bases). V was clipped by 1 base and J by 0 bases, with 13 bases between them. CDR1 and CDR2 (germline): MNHEY, SMNVEV (reference sequence). CDR3 length equals 17 residues. The chain's CDR3 is CASSLWGGQSSYNEQFF. CDR3 DNA sequence: TGTGCCAGCAGTTTATGGGGCGGTCAGAGCTCCTACAATGAGCAGTTCTTC.

This clone was picked up one time. The CDR3 loop is CASSPGRDTDTQYF. CDR3 bases: TGTGCCAGCAGCCCAGGACGGGACACAGATACGCAGTATTTT. The genes are TRBV14 and TRBJ2-3; perhaps TRBD2 as D (5 bases). V lost 4 bases, J lost 2 bases, and 10 bases lay in between. This CDR3 spans 14 amino acids. Germline assignment: CDR1 SGHDN and CDR2 FVKESK.

This clone was seen only a few times. The chain uses TRBV20-1 and TRBJ1-5; D not certain. Trimming stripped 3 bases from V and 1 base from J, with 16 bases between. The length of the CDR3 is 16 residues. Germline values: CDR1 DFQATT, CDR2 SNEGSKA (reference sequence). CDR3: CSASTSGDGSNQPQHF. The CDR3 DNA reads as TGCAGTGCTAGTACGTCCGGGGATGGCAGCAATCAGCCCCAGCATTTT.

The V gene is TRBV5-1, the J gene TRBJ1-2; D gene uncertain. Germline values: CDR1 SGHRS, CDR2 YFSETQ. This CDR3 comprises 14 residues. Trimming pared 0 bases from V and 8 bases from J, leaving 14 bases between. The CDR3 sequence is CASSLGVAGFGYTF. The CDR3 region has the DNA TGCGCCAGCAGCTTGGGGGTTGCCGGGTTCGGCTACACCTTC.

CDR3 region: CASSSLPRQPHEQFF. The DNA of the CDR3 is TGCGCCAGCAGCTCGCTACCGCGTCAACCCCATGAGCAGTTCTTC. The chain carries TRBV5-1 and TRBJ2-1; D gene ambiguous. CDR1 is SGHRS, CDR2 YFSETQ, per germline. The V end lost 3 bases, the J end lost 8 bases, and 18 bases lay between the germline ends. This CDR3 contains 15 residues.

The chain has TRBV7-8 and TRBJ2-1, with 7 positions matching TRBD2. The ends lost 5 bases at V and 2 bases at J; junction bases unmatched: 6. Germline CDR1 and CDR2: SGHVS and FQNEAQ. The CDR3 is made up of 15 amino acids. The CDR3 loop is CASSPSGSTYNEQFF. The DNA of the CDR3 is TGTGCCAGCAGCCCTAGCGGTTCCACCTACAATGAGCAGTTCTTC.

This clone was counted between two and nine times. The chain has TRBV29-1 and TRBJ2-7, with 9 bases lining up with TRBD2. Germline CDR1 reads SQVTM; CDR2 reads ANQGSEA. This CDR3 spans 15 amino acids. With 3 bases clipped from V and 3 bases from J, the junction kept 9 bases outside the gene matches. The CDR3 DNA follows: TGCAGCGTTGAGCGTGGGCTAGCGGGATACTACGAGCAGTACTTC. Its translation is CSVERGLAGYYEQYF.

CDR3 region: CASSNPGTGGLDTQYF. CDR3 nucleotides: TGTGCCAGTAGTAACCCCGGGACAGGGGGACTTGATACGCAGTATTTT. The chain joins TRBV19 to TRBJ2-3; 11 nucleotides align to TRBD1. V lost 4 bases, J lost 6 bases, and 9 bases stayed unmatched. CDR3 size: 16 residues. Germline V gene lookup returns CDR1 LNHDA and CDR2 SQIVND (reference sequence).

The chain recombines TRBV2 with TRBJ2-2, with 7 bases that match TRBD2. Germline assignment: CDR1 SNHLY and CDR2 FYNNEI. V trimming: 7 bases; J trimming: 3 bases; junction bases outside the gene matches: 8. CDR3 length equals 15 residues. The CDR3 region is CASTREGIDTGELFF. The CDR3 coding sequence is TGTGCCAGCACCAGGGAGGGGATTGACACCGGGGAGCTGTTTTTT.

The rearrangement joins TRBV2 to TRBJ1-5, with 10 bases matching TRBD1. This CDR3 region has 15 residues. V shed 1 base and J 6 bases; nucleotides not matched to a gene: 3. Per the germline V gene, CDR1 is SNHLY and CDR2 is FYNNEI. The CDR3 protein is CASSEVGTGVQPQHF. The DNA for the CDR3 is TGTGCCAGCAGTGAAGTGGGGACAGGGGTTCAGCCCCAGCATTTT.

This clone was detected only once. The rearrangement joins TRBV19 to TRBJ2-5; D possibly corresponds to TRBD2 (7 bases). The V and J ends lost 8 bases and 7 bases respectively, with 14 bases between them. Germline V gene data show CDR1 as LNHDA and CDR2 as SQIVND (reference sequence). The CDR3 runs to 12 residues. CDR3 sequence: CASGGGVGTQYF. CDR3 sequence (DNA): TGTGCCAGTGGGGGGGGCGTTGGGACCCAGTACTTC.

The chain combines TRBV10-2 with TRBJ2-1, with 10 bases matching TRBD1. The CDR3 contains 15 residues. Germline trimming cut 6 bases from V and 4 bases from J; bases unmatched to any gene: 6. CDR1 is WSHSY, CDR2 SAAADI, per germline. CDR3 DNA: TGCGCCAGCAGCCAGCGGGACAGGGGATACAATGAGCAGTTCTTC. Protein sequence: CASSQRDRGYNEQFF.

This rearrangement joins TRBV5-4 to TRBJ1-4, with a possible D match to TRBD1 (6 bases). V shed 1 base and J shed 2 bases, with 9 bases lying between them. Germline loops: CDR1 SGHNT, CDR2 YYREEE (reference sequence). This CDR3 region has 15 residues. DNA for the CDR3: TGTGCCAGCAGCTTGAGAGGACAGACTAATGAAAAACTGTTTTTT. Amino acids: CASSLRGQTNEKLFF.